This T cell receptor beta chain was identified during a study of blood T cell repertoires in COVID-19. For the study at large: Samples taken during acute and convalescent COVID-19 were collected in the United States, Italy and Spain. Sample material is recorded as cDNA or gDNA derived from T cells, B-cell-depleted T cells, or PBMCs.

Cohorts were based on clinical histories the participants reported. Recovered status applied to Cohort 3 donors who had two consecutive negative PCRs. It also applied to those with clearance or with symptom resolution. The method was immunoSEQ multiplex PCR; TCRdb's version includes in-frame clones alone and lacks a portion of them. The profile covers a few hundred thousand clones, with 80% to 90% appearing a single time and under 2.5% taken by the ten largest. Trimming shortened V by 2 bases and J by 2 bases, and 6 bases separated the two germline ends. The CDR3 extends over 13 amino acids. Germline V CDR1 and CDR2: KGHSH, LQKENI.

The specimen was PBMCs or T cells enriched from blood (not recorded which). The chain has TRBV18 and TRBJ1-2; D uncertain. This sequence originates from a woman aged 50 to 60 who had recovered from COVID-19. CDR3 residues: CASSPELNYGYTF. The CDR3 DNA reads TGTGCCAGCTCACCAGAGTTGAACTATGGCTACACCTTC.